This entry describes one T cell receptor beta chain. Its specificity is not known. Methods used by the authors: ImmunoSEQ output lacked quality scores and full-length reads, limiting matched filtering. This table comes from immunoSEQ multiplex PCR, and its TCRdb copy is limited to in-frame clones, with some not included. Clone size and the V and J calls come from that table; the DNA yielded D and trimming. The sample includes hundreds of thousands of clones, roughly 98% of them seen just once. In the naive CD8 group, cells lacked CD45RO and were positively selected for CCR7, so terminally differentiated effector memory CD45RA+ cells were left out. The entry originates in a study of shared clonotypes between healthy human individuals. Study overall: Plates per donor: three CD4 naive, three CD4 memory, two CD8 naive, one CD8 memory.

Germline V gene sequence: CDR1 SQVTM, CDR2 ANQGSEA. Trimming removed 4 bases at V and 2 bases at J, with 14 bases between. This CDR3 contains 14 residues. Study-wide findings and caveats: Of the naive CD4 clonotypes, 4% to 5% were shared across a handful of donors. Among non-shared clonotypes, generation probabilities were lower than among those shared by all four donors.

V usage is TRBV29-1 and J usage is TRBJ1-2; tentative D call: TRBD1 (5 bases). This TCR came from a man in his thirties or forties in good health. The sequencing sample was made of naive CD8+ T cells sorted from blood. Here the CDR3 DNA reads TGCAGCGTTGGCGGGTCGACAGAAAACTATGGCTACACCTTC. This codes for CSVGGSTENYGYTF. Full variable domain (remainder filled in from reference TRBV29-1 and TRBJ1-2): SAVISQKPSRDICQRGTSLTIQCQVDSQVTMMFWYRQQPGQSLTLIATANQGSEATYESGFVIDKFPISRPNLTFSTLTVSNMSPEDSSIYLCSVGGSTENYGYTFGSGTRLTVV.